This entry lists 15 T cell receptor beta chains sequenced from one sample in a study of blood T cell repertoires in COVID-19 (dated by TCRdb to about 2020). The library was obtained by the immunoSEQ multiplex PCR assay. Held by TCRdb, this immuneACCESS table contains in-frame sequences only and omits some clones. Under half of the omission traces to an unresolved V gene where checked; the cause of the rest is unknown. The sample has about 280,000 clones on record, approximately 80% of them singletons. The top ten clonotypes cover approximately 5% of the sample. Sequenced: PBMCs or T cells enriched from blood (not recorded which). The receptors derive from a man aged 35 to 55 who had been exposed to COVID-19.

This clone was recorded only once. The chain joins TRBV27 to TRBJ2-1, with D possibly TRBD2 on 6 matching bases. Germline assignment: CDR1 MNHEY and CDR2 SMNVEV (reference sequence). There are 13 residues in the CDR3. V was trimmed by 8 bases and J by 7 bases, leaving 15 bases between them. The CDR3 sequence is CASARRELNEQFF. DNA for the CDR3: TGTGCCAGCGCACGGCGGGAACTAAATGAGCAGTTCTTC.

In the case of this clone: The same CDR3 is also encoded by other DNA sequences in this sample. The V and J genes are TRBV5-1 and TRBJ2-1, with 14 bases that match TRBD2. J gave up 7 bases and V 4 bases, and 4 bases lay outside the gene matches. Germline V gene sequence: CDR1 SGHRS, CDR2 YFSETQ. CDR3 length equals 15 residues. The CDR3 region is CASSPGLAGVNEQFF. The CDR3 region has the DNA TGCGCCAGCAGCCCGGGACTAGCGGGAGTGAATGAGCAGTTCTTC.

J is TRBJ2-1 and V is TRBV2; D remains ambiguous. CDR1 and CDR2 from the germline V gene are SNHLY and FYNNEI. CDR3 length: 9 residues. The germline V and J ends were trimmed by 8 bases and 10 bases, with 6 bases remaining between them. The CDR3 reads CASGTEQFF. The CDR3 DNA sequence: TGTGCCAGCGGTACAGAGCAGTTCTTC.

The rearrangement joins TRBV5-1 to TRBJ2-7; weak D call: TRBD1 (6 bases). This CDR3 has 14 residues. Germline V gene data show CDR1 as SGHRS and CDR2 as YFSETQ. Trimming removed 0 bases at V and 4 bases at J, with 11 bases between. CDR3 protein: CASSLERGTYEQYF. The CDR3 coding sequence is TGCGCCAGCAGCTTGGAGAGGGGGACATACGAGCAGTACTTC.

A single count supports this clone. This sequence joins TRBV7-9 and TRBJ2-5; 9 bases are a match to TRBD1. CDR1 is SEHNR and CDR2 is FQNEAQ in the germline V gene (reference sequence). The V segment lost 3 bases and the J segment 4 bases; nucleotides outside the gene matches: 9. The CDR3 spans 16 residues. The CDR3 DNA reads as TGTGCCAGCAGCTTCGACGACAGGGGGTCTTCAGAGACCCAGTACTTC. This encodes CASSFDDRGSSETQYF.

The CDR3: CASSQGRGDSEKLFF. The CDR3 DNA reads as TGTGCCAGCAGCCAAGGACGGGGAGATTCCGAAAAACTGTTTTTT. The chain has TRBV4-2 and TRBJ1-4; D not resolved. Germline CDR1 is LGHNA and CDR2 is YNFKEQ. The CDR3 runs to 15 residues. The V and J ends lost 1 base and 8 bases respectively, with 14 bases between them.

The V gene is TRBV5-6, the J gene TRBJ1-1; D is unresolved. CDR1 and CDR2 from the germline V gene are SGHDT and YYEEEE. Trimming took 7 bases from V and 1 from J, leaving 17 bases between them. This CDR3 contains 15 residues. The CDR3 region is CASFPSFGENTEAFF. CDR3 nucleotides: TGTGCCAGCTTCCCCTCGTTCGGGGAGAACACTGAAGCTTTCTTT.

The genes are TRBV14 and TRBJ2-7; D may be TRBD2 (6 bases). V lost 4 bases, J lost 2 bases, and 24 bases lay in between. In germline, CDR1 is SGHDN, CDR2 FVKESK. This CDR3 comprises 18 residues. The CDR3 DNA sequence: TGTGCCAGCAGCCCGCACCCTGAGGAAGCGGGTGTAACCTACGAGCAGTACTTC. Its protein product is CASSPHPEEAGVTYEQYF.

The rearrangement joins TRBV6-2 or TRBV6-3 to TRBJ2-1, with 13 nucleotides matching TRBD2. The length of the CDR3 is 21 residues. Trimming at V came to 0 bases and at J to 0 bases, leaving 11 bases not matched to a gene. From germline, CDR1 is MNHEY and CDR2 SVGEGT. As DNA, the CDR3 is TGTGCCAGCAGTTACTCGACGATGGGACTAGCGGGACCCAGCTCCTACAATGAGCAGTTCTTC. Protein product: CASSYSTMGLAGPSSYNEQFF.

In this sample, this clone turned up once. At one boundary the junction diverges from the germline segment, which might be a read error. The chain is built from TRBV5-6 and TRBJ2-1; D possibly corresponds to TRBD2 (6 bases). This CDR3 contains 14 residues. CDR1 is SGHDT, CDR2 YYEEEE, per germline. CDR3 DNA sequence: TGTGCCAGCAGCGACATCCAATCGGGGGAATCGGAAGTCTTC. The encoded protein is CASSDIQSGESEVF.

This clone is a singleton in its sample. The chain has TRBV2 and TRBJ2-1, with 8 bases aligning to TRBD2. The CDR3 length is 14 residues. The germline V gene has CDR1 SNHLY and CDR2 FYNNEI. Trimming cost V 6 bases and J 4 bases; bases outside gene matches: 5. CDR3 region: CASRDASGYNEQFF. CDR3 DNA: TGTGCCAGCAGAGATGCTAGCGGGTACAATGAGCAGTTCTTC.

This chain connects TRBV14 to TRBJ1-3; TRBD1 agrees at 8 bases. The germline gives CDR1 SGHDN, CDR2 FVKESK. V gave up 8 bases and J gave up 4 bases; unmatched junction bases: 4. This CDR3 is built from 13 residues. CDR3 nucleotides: TGTGCCAGCCGCCGGACAGGGGGAAACACCATATATTTT. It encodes CASRRTGGNTIYF. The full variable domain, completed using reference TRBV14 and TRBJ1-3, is EAGVTQFPSHSVIEKGQTVTLRCDPISGHDNLYWYRRVMGKEIKFLLHFVKESKQDESGMPNNRFLAERTGGTYSTLKVQPAELEDSGVYFCASRRTGGNTIYFGEGSWLTVV.

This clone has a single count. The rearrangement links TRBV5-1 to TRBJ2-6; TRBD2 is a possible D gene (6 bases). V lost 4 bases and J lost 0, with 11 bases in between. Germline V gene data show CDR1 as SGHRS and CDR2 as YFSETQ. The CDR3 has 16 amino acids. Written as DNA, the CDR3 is TGCGCCAGCAGCCATCAGGGAGGCTCTGGGGCCAACGTCCTGACTTTC. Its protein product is CASSHQGGSGANVLTF.

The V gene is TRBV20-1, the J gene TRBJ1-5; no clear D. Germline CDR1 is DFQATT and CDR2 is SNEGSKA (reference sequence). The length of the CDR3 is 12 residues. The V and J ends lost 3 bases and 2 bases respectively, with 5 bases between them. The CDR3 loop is CSASSGNQPQHF. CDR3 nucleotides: TGCAGTGCTAGTTCCGGCAATCAGCCCCAGCATTTT.

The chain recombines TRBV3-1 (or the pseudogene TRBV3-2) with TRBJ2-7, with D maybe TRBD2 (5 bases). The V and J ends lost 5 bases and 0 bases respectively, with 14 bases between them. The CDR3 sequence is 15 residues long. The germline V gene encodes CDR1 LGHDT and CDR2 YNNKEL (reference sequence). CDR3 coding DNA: TGTGCCAGCAGCACCCCGGTGGGGAGCTCCTACGAGCAGTACTTC. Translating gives CASSTPVGSSYEQYF.